The present T cell receptor (beta chain) was sequenced within a study of vaccination and CD4 T cells after COVID-19. The study's findings and limits: Within convalescent individuals, 304 out of 307 vaccine-specific clones proved to be spike mono-reactive.

This sample's treatment: roughly 11-day PBMC culture with coronavirus spike peptide pools or control peptides (ViraFEST assay). One should note that the unexposed donor's CD4+ T cells were collected before the COVID-19 pandemic (2011-2018). Once obtained from cultured CD4+ T cells, the DNA was sequenced using the Oncomine TCR Beta short-read assay. In this case, cultured CD4+ T cells provided the extracted genomic DNA. MiXCR, applied by TCRdb to the PCR reads, yields one record per CDR3 protein. Of around 9,000 distinct CDR3 sequences in the sample, under 40% were seen once. This clonotype is judged medium-sized (0.01 to 0.1%). Antigen unknown. Specimen: CD4+ T cells from blood, cultured in vitro. The TCR comes from a human donor in good health.

CDR3 DNA: TGCAGTGCTAGACCCGGACAGGGTGTAGCGGGGGAGCTGTTTTTT. This sequence encodes CSARPGQGVAGELFF. V and J are TRBV20-1 and TRBJ2-2; 8 bases align to TRBD1. The CDR3 spans 15 residues. Germline-derived CDR1 and CDR2 are DFQATT and SNEGSKA (reference sequence). V was clipped by 2 bases and J by 8 bases; unmatched bases: 10.